This TCR beta chain was found in a study of shared clonotypes between healthy human individuals. Study details: Each donor's CD8 memory used one plate, CD8 naive two, each CD4 subset three.

Study-wide results and limits: Among donors, the sharing of clonotypes was expected to be influenced by sequencing depth. Several donors held approximately 5% of naive CD4 clonotypes in common.

The trim removed 1 base at V and 5 bases at J, leaving 5 bases unmatched. Germline V gives CDR1 SGDLS, CDR2 YYNGEE. The CDR3 extends over 15 amino acids. TCRdb keeps only in-frame clones here, not all; method: immunoSEQ multiplex PCR. The sample lists hundreds of thousands of clones, 55% to 85% seen once, with around 1.8% in the top ten. This clone was seen once. The antigen is undetermined. Sequencing was performed on memory CD4+ T cells sorted from blood. The subset denotes: CD45RA-negative fraction. The chain is built from TRBV9 and TRBJ2-3; TRBD2 agrees at 9 bases. The TCR sequence derives from a woman aged 25 to 39 in good health. DNA of the CDR3: TGTGCCAGCAGCGTATTAGCGGGAGAAGGAGATACGCAGTATTTT. Translating gives CASSVLAGEGDTQYF. Drawing the rest from reference TRBV9 and TRBJ2-3, the complete variable domain is DSGVTQTPKHLITATGQRVTLRCSPRSGDLSVYWYQQSLDQGLQFLIQYYNGEERAKGNILERFSAQQFPDLHSELNLSSLELGDSALYFCASSVLAGEGDTQYFGPGTRLTVL.